These 19 T cell receptor beta chains were all obtained from the same sample, sequenced in a study of cytomegalovirus exposure and HLA in healthy donors. Use of 60 Vbeta and 13 Jbeta primers characterized the PCR. Some clones are missing from TCRdb's copy, which holds only in-frame ones; the method was immunoSEQ multiplex PCR. Of 150,000 or so clones listed, about 80% are singletons. The source material was PBMCs. The receptor set was obtained from a woman aged 35 to 49 in good health and CMV-seronegative.

The chain links TRBV5-1 to TRBJ2-7, with 8 bases identical to TRBD2. Germline values: CDR1 SGHRS, CDR2 YFSETQ. The CDR3 contains 17 residues. The V segment lost 0 bases and the J segment 4 bases; nucleotides outside the gene matches: 12. The CDR3 coding sequence is TGCGCCAGCAGCTTGGAGGTCGGGGGGGAGGGCCAGTACGAGCAGTACTTC. It is translated as CASSLEVGGEGQYEQYF.

This chain joins TRBV5-1 and TRBJ2-5; D is uncertain. The CDR3 is made up of 12 amino acids. Germline V gene sequence: CDR1 SGHRS, CDR2 YFSETQ. Trimming took 5 bases from V and 2 from J, leaving 7 bases between them. The CDR3: CASRPDQETQYF. For the CDR3, the DNA is TGCGCCAGCAGGCCAGATCAAGAGACCCAGTACTTC.

This clone was observed a few times. The CDR3 DNA reads TGTGCCAGCGCACAGGGCCCCGAGACCCAGTACTTC. Residues: CASAQGPETQYF. This chain connects TRBV28 to TRBJ2-5, with D possibly matching TRBD1 (6 bases). Germline assignment: CDR1 MDHEN and CDR2 SYDVKM. V lost 8 bases to trimming and J lost 5 bases, with 12 bases between them. CDR3 length: 12 amino acids.

The chain uses TRBV19 and TRBJ2-3; 8 bases are a match to TRBD2. This CDR3 spans 11 amino acids. V trimming: 9 bases; J trimming: 11 bases; junction bases outside the gene matches: 7. CDR1 LNHDA and CDR2 SQIVND come from the germline V gene (reference sequence). Here the CDR3 DNA reads TGTGCCAGCTACCGGGGACTAGAGCAGTATTTT. Its protein product is CASYRGLEQYF.

The chain is built from TRBV27 and TRBJ1-2, with a tentative D call TRBD1 (6 bases). The V end was cut by 1 base, the J end by 3 bases, with 21 bases between. This CDR3 is built from 18 residues. Germline CDR1 reads MNHEY; CDR2 reads SMNVEV (reference sequence). In nucleotides, the CDR3 is TGTGCCAGCAGTTTATTCACCCCCCACAGGGCTGGGGACTATGGCTACACCTTC. It yields the protein CASSLFTPHRAGDYGYTF.

In DNA form, the CDR3 reads TGTGCCAGTTACAGGGATATCGGTGGCTACACCTTC. It specifies CASYRDIGGYTF. The gene calls are TRBV2 and TRBJ1-2, with D perhaps matching TRBD1 (6 bases). The CDR3 loop spans 12 amino acids. Germline V gene lookup returns CDR1 SNHLY and CDR2 FYNNEI. V gave up 9 bases and J gave up 7 bases, with 15 bases separating them.

Concerning this clone: Additional DNA sequences in this sample encode the identical CDR3. The CDR3 nucleotides are TGCGCCAGCAGCTTGGGCGGTCAGGGCTATGGCTACACCTTC. It is translated as CASSLGGQGYGYTF. This chain links TRBV5-1 with TRBJ1-2, with a tentative D call TRBD1 (5 bases). CDR1 and CDR2 (germline): SGHRS, YFSETQ. V gave up 0 bases and J gave up 4 bases, with 10 bases separating them. The CDR3 has 14 residues.

V is TRBV10-3 and J is TRBJ1-3; perhaps TRBD1 as D (5 bases). With 0 bases removed from V and 7 bases from J, the gap between germline ends came to 13 bases. The germline gives CDR1 ENHRY, CDR2 SYGVKD. The CDR3 is 15 amino acids. CDR3 coding DNA: TGTGCCATCAGTGAGTCAGGACAACCCCAGAACACCATATATTTT. Its protein is CAISESGQPQNTIYF.

This clone appeared a few times. The J gene is TRBJ1-2, the V gene TRBV7-9; D is undetermined. CDR3 length: 11 amino acids. The V and J ends lost 4 bases and 12 bases respectively, with 12 bases between them. Germline-derived CDR1 and CDR2 are SEHNR and FQNEAQ (reference sequence). CDR3 DNA sequence: TGTGCCAGCAGCTCTGGACTGGCAGACACCTTC. This sequence encodes CASSSGLADTF.

This chain connects TRBV5-1 to TRBJ1-4; 11 positions match TRBD1. Germline assignment: CDR1 SGHRS and CDR2 YFSETQ. With 7 bases clipped from V and 2 bases from J, the junction kept 4 bases outside the gene matches. This CDR3 has 15 residues. DNA of the CDR3: TGCGCCAGCGCCAGGACAGGGGGCACTAATGAAAAACTGTTTTTT. Its translation is CASARTGGTNEKLFF.

The V call is TRBV5-1, the J call TRBJ2-5, with TRBD1 as a possible D gene (6 bases). V was trimmed by 4 bases and J by 5 bases, leaving 9 bases between them. This CDR3 has 12 residues. Germline CDR1 and CDR2: SGHRS and YFSETQ. The CDR3 sequence: CASSEGEETQYF. The CDR3 DNA reads TGCGCCAGCAGCGAGGGGGAGGAGACCCAGTACTTC.

V usage is TRBV13 and J usage is TRBJ2-2, with 7 bases aligning to TRBD2. Germline V gene sequence: CDR1 PRHDT, CDR2 FYEKMQ (reference sequence). This CDR3 is 15 amino acids long. Trimming removed 2 bases from V and 9 bases from J; junction bases left unmatched: 9. The CDR3 DNA reads TGTGCCAGCAGCTTAAGAGCTAGCGGTCTCAGGGAGCTGTTTTTT. Protein: CASSLRASGLRELFF.

This chain links TRBV7-9 with TRBJ2-7; perhaps TRBD2 as D (6 bases). Germline values: CDR1 SEHNR, CDR2 FQNEAQ (reference sequence). The CDR3 is 17 amino acids. Trimming stripped 2 bases from V and 5 bases from J, with 22 bases between. CDR3 nucleotide sequence: TGTGCCAGCAGCTTAAACTCTCGGGGGTCGTCGAAAGACGAGCAGTACTTC. It codes for CASSLNSRGSSKDEQYF.

CDR3 bases: TGTGCCAGCAGTTCCCTAGTACCGAACTACGAGCAGTACTTC. This encodes CASSSLVPNYEQYF. J is TRBJ2-7 and V is TRBV6-5; D gene ambiguous. Germline V gene data show CDR1 as MNHEY and CDR2 as SVGAGI. This CDR3 comprises 14 residues. V was clipped by 4 bases and J by 3 bases, with 13 bases between them.

The CDR3 is CASSFAVDGAHTEAFF. Here the CDR3 DNA reads TGCGCCAGCAGCTTTGCCGTCGATGGAGCCCACACTGAAGCTTTCTTT. The chain has TRBV5-1 and TRBJ1-1; D is unclear. Trimming left V 2 bases short and J 3 bases short, with 17 bases between. CDR3 length equals 16 residues. Germline CDR1 and CDR2: SGHRS and YFSETQ.

The chain is built from TRBV28 and TRBJ2-4; 8 nucleotides line up with TRBD2. The CDR3 extends over 18 amino acids. The germline CDR1 and CDR2 sequences are MDHEN and SYDVKM. With V trimmed by 5 bases and J by 7 bases, 19 bases remained unmatched. CDR3 sequence reads: CASSHSREAGEGGNIQYF. The CDR3, as DNA: TGTGCCAGCAGTCACTCAAGGGAAGCGGGAGAGGGGGGCAACATTCAGTACTTC.

V and J are TRBV5-1 and TRBJ2-5; TRBD2 matches at 9 bases. CDR1 is SGHRS, CDR2 YFSETQ, per germline. This CDR3 region has 15 residues. The V gene end was trimmed by 2 bases and the J gene end by 5 bases; junction bases not matched to a gene: 7. The CDR3, as DNA: TGCGCCAGCAGCTTCGGCGGGGGGGTCAAGGAGACCCAGTACTTC. It is translated as CASSFGGGVKETQYF.

This chain joins TRBV5-1 and TRBJ2-7; tentative D call: TRBD2 (5 bases). Germline CDR1 reads SGHRS; CDR2 reads YFSETQ. Trimming removed 0 bases from V and 0 bases from J, with 13 bases in between. The CDR3 is 16 amino acids. The CDR3 DNA follows: TGCGCCAGCAGCTTGGTTTTGGGGAGCTCCTCCTACGAGCAGTACTTC. It encodes CASSLVLGSSSYEQYF.

This chain uses TRBV19 with TRBJ2-7; D is possibly TRBD1 (7 bases). This CDR3 has 14 residues. Germline CDR1 and CDR2: LNHDA and SQIVND (reference sequence). V shed 5 bases and J shed 2 bases, with 13 bases lying between them. In DNA, the CDR3 is TGTGCCAGTAGTGGCGGGACAGCGACCTACGAGCAGTACTTC. It is translated as CASSGGTATYEQYF.